This T cell receptor (beta chain) was identified during a study of CD8 T cells in Susac syndrome. General study findings and limits: As the study acknowledged, the number of individuals who were part of its TCR sequencing and HLA analysis was relatively small.

The authors sequenced TCR beta from blood CD8+ and CD4+ T cells. As controls, healthy donors matched for age and sex were used. The V end lost 6 bases, the J end lost 5 bases, and 16 bases lay between the germline ends. Germline V CDR1 and CDR2: MNHEY, SVGEGT. CDR3 length: 15 amino acids. Random hexamers were used to reverse transcribe an amount of about 0.45 to 1 ug RNA. The immunoSEQ assay covered 54 Vbeta and 13 Jbeta segments for CDR3. One entry per CDR3 protein, called by TCRdb with MiXCR from the immunoSEQ multiplex PCR reads. The data hold 110,000 or so distinct CDR3 sequences, with 85% to 95% observed a single time. As for this clonotype: No antigen is known for it.

The J gene is TRBJ2-2, the V gene TRBV6-2 or TRBV6-3; the D gene is possibly TRBD1 (6 bases). Sample: CD8+ T cells from PBMCs. This TCR was sampled from a human donor in good health. The CDR3 DNA reads TGTGCCAGCAGACAGACCGGGACAATGACCGGGGAGCTGTTTTTT. It encodes CASRQTGTMTGELFF.